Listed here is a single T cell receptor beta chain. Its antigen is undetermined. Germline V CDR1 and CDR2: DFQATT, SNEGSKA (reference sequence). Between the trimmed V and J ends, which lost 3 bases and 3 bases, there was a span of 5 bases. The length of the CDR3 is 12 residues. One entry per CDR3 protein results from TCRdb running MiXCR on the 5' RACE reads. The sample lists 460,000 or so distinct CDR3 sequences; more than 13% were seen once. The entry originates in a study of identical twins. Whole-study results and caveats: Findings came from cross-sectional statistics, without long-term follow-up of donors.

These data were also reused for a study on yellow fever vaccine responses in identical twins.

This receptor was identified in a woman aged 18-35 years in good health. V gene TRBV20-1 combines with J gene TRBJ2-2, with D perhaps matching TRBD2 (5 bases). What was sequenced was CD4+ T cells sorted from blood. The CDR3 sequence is CSASGDTGELFF. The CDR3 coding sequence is TGCAGTGCTAGCGGGGACACCGGGGAGCTGTTTTTT.